This T cell receptor beta chain derives from a study of T cell responses to AZD1222 COVID-19 vaccine. The wider study: Doses given second, at about 4 or about 12 weeks, were pooled. Study results and caveats: Just six people given AZD1222 tested seropositive at baseline.

Assay: immunoSEQ multiplex PCR; the TCRdb copy retains only in-frame clones and omits some. The sample lists 150,000 to 200,000 clones, around nine tenths occurring once. On this clone itself: The target antigen is unknown.

The V end was cut by 0 bases, the J end by 2 bases, with 2 bases between. This CDR3 has 12 residues. CDR1 is SGDLS, CDR2 YYNGEE, per germline. The source material was peripheral blood, sampled on day 0 of AZD1222 vaccination. The sequence was obtained from an adult in good health. The chain has TRBV9 and TRBJ1-2; no definite D call. CDR3 amino acids: CASSVANYGYTF. In DNA, the CDR3 is TGTGCCAGCAGCGTAGCAAACTATGGCTACACCTTC.